This T cell receptor (beta chain) was retrieved from a study of spatial heterogeneity in lung cancer. As for the study in general: Available PBMC from follow-up, collected a median of roughly two years after resection, underwent sequencing. Sequence detection consistently recorded a greater number of beta-chain than alpha-chain sequences.

In this sample, this clonotype turned up many times. Noted time point: blood at routine non-recurrence follow-up after resection. In TCRdb, the 5' RACE reads were re-called with MiXCR into one record per CDR3 protein. The sample lists 17,000 or so distinct CDR3 sequences, over 8.5% seen once, with 20% to 25% in the top ten. Germline-derived CDR1 and CDR2 are LGHDT and YNNKEL (reference sequence). This CDR3 is built from 17 residues. V dropped 4 bases and J dropped 0 bases, with 17 bases sitting between them. The TCR was taken from a male donor with early-stage non-small cell lung cancer. The sequences come from PBMCs, collected at follow-up. The chain has TRBV3-1 and TRBJ2-3; possible D gene TRBD2, 5 bases. DNA of the CDR3: TGTGCCAGCAGCCCAGTGGCCGGACTTCCTAGCACAGATACGCAGTATTTT. Translated, it gives CASSPVAGLPSTDTQYF.